Detailed here is one T cell receptor beta chain. Its antigen is not yet known. No base quality values were provided; no much bigger clone lies one nucleotide off. The CDR3 regions of human TCRbeta chains were subjected to immunosequencing. The authors' pipeline ran thus. Repertoire TCRs were matched against a reference library of SARS-CoV-2-specific TCRs generated with the MIRA antigen-specificity platform. Breadth meant the fraction of unique TCRs that were SARS-CoV-2-associated, whereas depth meant the fraction of total T cells that were SARS-CoV-2-associated. Using the MIRA data, each spike-specific TCR was assigned both to the spike region to which the TCR was reactive and to a CD4 or CD8 class. Log10-transformed breadth and depth values were compared by one-way ANOVA with Sidak's multiple comparisons tests. TCRdb mirrors the immuneACCESS table, restricted to in-frame sequences. Some clones are absent from its copies; in checked studies, under half trace to an unresolved V gene, and the reason for the others is unknown. V and J calls and clone size are as listed in that table; D and trimming were resolved from the DNA. Within this sample are 130,000 or so clones, with about 89% of them counted one time only. Together, the top ten hold 25% to 30% of the sample.

This specimen comes from a study of T cell responses to AZD1222 COVID-19 vaccine (dated by TCRdb to the early 2020s). Broadly, across the study: AZD1222 recipients whose second dose came at about 4 weeks and those whose second dose came at about 12 weeks were combined into one group, since spike-specific TCR depth and breadth did not differ between the two schedules. Trial participants were enrolled into age subgroups of 18-55, 56-69 and 70-plus years, which contained around 150, 29 and 61 TCR-sequenced participants, respectively. A total of 233 trial participants underwent TCR sequencing, of whom 200 to 220 received two doses of AZD1222 and some 25 received two doses of the MenACWY control vaccine. Study-level results and caveats: Conclusions about previously exposed vaccinees are limited, since just 5 or 6 AZD1222 recipients were seropositive for SARS-CoV-2 at baseline. In the small 56-69-year group, the increase in depth fell short of significance, most likely because of low power. Participants were mostly white British, with more females than males. The authors suggested clonal diversity may have been underestimated. A significant rise in spike-specific TCR breadth and depth was observed after two AZD1222 doses relative to day 0 and relative to MenACWY recipients. Reportedly, almost half of the unique spike-specific TCRs recognized epitopes lying outside the regions that are mutated in the B.1.351 and B.1.1.7 variants. No day 14 peak-response samples were available, so repertoires were characterized only after the peak T cell response. The whole spike protein was spanned by vaccine-associated CD4 TCRs, and dominant responses were seen in regions 160-218 and 743-854.

The meaning of the sample's time point label: baseline before first vaccination. Vaccinee samples were obtained from the UK trials COV001 and COV002, which included a single-blind randomized controlled phase 2/3 trial of AZD1222 (ChAdOx1 nCoV-19) in healthy adults. For TCRbeta chain sequencing, PBMC samples from trial participants were taken at day 0 and at day 28 after the second dose. Taken from the germline V gene, the CDR1 and CDR2 loops are MGHRA and YSYEKL. At the junction V is shortened by 0 bases and J by 0 bases, with 9 bases in between. The CDR3 starts with the cysteine, ends with the phenylalanine, and has 16 residues. CDR3 DNA only is kept here, 48 bases in frame from base 1.

Here the chain combines TRBV4-1 and TRBJ1-5, and TRBD1 may be the D gene, going by 5 matching bases. The starting material was peripheral blood, obtained on day 0 of AZD1222 vaccination. This TCR came from an adult in good health. The CDR3 protein sequence reads: CASSQERQGSNQPQHF. At the DNA level, the sequence is TGCGCCAGCAGCCAAGAGCGTCAGGGTAGCAATCAGCCCCAGCATTTT.